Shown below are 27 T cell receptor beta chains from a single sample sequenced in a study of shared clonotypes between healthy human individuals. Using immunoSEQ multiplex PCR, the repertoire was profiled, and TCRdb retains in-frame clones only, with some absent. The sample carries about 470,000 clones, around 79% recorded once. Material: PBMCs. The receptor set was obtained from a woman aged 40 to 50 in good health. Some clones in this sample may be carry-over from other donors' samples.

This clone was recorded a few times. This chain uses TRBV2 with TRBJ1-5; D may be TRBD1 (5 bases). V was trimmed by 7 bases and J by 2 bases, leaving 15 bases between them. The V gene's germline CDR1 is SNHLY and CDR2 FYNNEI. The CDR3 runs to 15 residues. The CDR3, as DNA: TGTGCCAGCAACCTCCTCGGGACTGGCAATCAGCCCCAGCATTTT. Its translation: CASNLLGTGNQPQHF.

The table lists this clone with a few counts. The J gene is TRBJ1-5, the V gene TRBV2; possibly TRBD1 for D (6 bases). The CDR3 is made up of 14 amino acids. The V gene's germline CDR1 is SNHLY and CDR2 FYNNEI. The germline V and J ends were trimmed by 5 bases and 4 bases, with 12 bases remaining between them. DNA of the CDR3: TGTGCCAGCAGTCCCTGGGGGGCGAATCAGCCCCAGCATTTT. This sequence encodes CASSPWGANQPQHF.

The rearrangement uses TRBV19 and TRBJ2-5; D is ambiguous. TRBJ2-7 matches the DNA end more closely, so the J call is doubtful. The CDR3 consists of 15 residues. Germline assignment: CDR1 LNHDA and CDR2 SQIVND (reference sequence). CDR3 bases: TGTGCCAGTAGTATTGGTCCAGGAGACTCCTACGAGCAGTACTTC. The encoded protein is CASSIGPGDSYEQYF.

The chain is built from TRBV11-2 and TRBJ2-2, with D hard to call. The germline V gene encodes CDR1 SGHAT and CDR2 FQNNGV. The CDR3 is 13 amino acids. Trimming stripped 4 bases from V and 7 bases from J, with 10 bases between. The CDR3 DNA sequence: TGTGCCAGCAGCTCTAGGTACAGCGGGGAGCTGTTTTTT. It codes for CASSSRYSGELFF. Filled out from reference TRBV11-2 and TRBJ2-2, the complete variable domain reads EAGVAQSPRYKIIEKRQSVAFWCNPISGHATLYWYQQILGQGPKLLIQFQNNGVVDDSQLPKDRFSAERLKGVDSTLKIQPAKLEDSAVYLCASSSRYSGELFFGEGSRLTVL.

The CDR3 DNA is TGTGCCTGGAGTAACGGGGTGGGAGATCAGCCCCAGCATTTT. Residues: CAWSNGVGDQPQHF. The chain joins TRBV30 to TRBJ1-5; D is ambiguous. There are 14 residues in the CDR3. Trimming removed 2 bases from V and 5 bases from J, with 13 bases in between. CDR1 is GTSNPN, CDR2 SVGIG, per germline (reference sequence).

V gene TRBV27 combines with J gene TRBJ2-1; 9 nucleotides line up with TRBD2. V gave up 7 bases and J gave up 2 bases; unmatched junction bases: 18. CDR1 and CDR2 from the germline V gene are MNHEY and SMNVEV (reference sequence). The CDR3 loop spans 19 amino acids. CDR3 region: CASKSPLAGRGLTYNEQFF. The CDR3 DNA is TGTGCCAGCAAGAGTCCCCTAGCGGGAAGGGGGTTGACCTACAATGAGCAGTTCTTC.

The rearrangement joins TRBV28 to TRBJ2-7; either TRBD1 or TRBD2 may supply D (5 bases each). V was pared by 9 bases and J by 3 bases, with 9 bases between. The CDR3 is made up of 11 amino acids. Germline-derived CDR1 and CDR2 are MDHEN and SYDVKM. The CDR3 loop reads CASRGDYEQYF. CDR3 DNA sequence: TGTGCCAGTAGAGGGGACTACGAGCAGTACTTC.

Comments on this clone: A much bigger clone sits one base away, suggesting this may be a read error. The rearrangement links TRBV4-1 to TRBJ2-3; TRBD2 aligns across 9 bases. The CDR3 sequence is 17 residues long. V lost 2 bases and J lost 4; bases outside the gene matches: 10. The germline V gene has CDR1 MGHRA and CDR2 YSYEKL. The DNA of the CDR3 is TGCGCCAGCAGCCAATTATGGACTAGCGAGAGCGCAGATACGCAGTATTTT. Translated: CASSQLWTSESADTQYF.

CDR3 bases: TGCGCCAGCAGCCAACCAGGTCGCACTGAAGCTTTCTTT. Translation: CASSQPGRTEAFF. V is TRBV4-1 and J is TRBJ1-1; D unresolved. The germline CDR1 and CDR2 sequences are MGHRA and YSYEKL. This CDR3 contains 13 residues. The V end was cut by 2 bases, the J end by 4 bases, with 8 bases between.

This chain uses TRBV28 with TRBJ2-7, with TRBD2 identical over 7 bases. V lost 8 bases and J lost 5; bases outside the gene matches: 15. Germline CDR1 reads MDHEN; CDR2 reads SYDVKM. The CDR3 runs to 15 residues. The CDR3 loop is CASRPSTAGSNEQYF. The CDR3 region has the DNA TGTGCCAGCCGCCCGAGCACAGCGGGATCGAACGAGCAGTACTTC.

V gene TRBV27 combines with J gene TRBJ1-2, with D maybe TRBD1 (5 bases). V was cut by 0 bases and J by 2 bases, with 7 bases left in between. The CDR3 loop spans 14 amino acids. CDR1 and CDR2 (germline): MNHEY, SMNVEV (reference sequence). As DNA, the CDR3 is TGTGCCAGCAGTTTATCGAGACAGAACTATGGCTACACCTTC. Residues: CASSLSRQNYGYTF.

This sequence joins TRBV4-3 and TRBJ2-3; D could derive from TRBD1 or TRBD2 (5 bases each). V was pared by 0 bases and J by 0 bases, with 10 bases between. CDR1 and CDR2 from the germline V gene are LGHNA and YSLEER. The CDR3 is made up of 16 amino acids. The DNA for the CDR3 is TGCGCCAGCAGCCAAGAGACGGGGCGGAGCACAGATACGCAGTATTTT. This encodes CASSQETGRSTDTQYF.

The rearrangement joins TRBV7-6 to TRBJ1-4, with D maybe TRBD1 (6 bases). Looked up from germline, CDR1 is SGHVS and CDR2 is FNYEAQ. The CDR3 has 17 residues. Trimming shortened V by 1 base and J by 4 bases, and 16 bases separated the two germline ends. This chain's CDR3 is CASSLVWGGQFNEKLFF. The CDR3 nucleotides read TGTGCCAGCAGCTTAGTTTGGGGGGGGCAGTTTAATGAAAAACTGTTTTTT. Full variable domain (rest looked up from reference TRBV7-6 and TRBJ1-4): GAGVSQSPRYKVTKRGQDVALRCDPISGHVSLYWYRQALGQGPEFLTYFNYEAQQDKSGLPNDRFSAERPEGSISTLTIQRTEQRDSAMYRCASSLVWGGQFNEKLFFGSGTQLSVL.

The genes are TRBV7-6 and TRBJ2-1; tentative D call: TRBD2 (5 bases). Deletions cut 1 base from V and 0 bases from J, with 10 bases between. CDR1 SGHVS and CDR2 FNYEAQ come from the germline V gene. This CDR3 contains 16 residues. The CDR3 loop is CASSLGGIYSYNEQFF. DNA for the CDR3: TGTGCCAGCAGCTTAGGAGGGATCTACTCCTACAATGAGCAGTTCTTC. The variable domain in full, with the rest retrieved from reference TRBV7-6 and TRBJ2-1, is GAGVSQSPRYKVTKRGQDVALRCDPISGHVSLYWYRQALGQGPEFLTYFNYEAQQDKSGLPNDRFSAERPEGSISTLTIQRTEQRDSAMYRCASSLGGIYSYNEQFFGPGTRLTVL.

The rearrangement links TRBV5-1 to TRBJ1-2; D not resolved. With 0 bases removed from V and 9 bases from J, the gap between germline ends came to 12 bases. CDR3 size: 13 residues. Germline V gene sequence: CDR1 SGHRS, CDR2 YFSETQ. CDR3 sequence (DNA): TGCGCCAGCAGCTTGGAGCAGGCAGCGAGCTACACCTTC. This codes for CASSLEQAASYTF.

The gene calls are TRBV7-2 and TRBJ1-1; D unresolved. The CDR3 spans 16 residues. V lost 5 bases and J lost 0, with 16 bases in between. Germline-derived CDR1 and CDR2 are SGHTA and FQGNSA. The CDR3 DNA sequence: TGTGCCAGCAGCCAGATATTTCGGAAGATGAACACTGAAGCTTTCTTT. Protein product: CASSQIFRKMNTEAFF. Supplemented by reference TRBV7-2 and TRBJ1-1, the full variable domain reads GAGVSQSPSNKVTEKGKDVELRCDPISGHTALYWYRQSLGQGLEFLIYFQGNSAPDKSGLPSDRFSAERTGGSVSTLTIQRTQQEDSAVYLCASSQIFRKMNTEAFFGQGTRLTVV.

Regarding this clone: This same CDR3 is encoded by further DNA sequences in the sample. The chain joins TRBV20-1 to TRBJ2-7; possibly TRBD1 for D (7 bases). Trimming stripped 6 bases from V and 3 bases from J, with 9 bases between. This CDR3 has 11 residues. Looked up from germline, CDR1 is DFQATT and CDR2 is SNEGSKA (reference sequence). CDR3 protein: CSARDSYEQYF. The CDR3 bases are TGCAGTGCGCGGGACAGCTACGAGCAGTACTTC.

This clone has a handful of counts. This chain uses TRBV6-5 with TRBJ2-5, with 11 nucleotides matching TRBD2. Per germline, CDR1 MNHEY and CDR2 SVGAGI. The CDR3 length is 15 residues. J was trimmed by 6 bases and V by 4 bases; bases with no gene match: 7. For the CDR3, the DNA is TGTGCCAGCAGTTTTAGCGGGAGGGCCGGGAAGACCCAGTACTTC. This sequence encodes CASSFSGRAGKTQYF.

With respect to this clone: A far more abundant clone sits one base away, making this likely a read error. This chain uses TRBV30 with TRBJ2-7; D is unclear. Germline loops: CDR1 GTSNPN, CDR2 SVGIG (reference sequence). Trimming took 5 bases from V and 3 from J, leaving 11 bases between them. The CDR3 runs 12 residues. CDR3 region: CAWPQDRYEQYF. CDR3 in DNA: TGTGCCTGGCCGCAGGACCGCTACGAGCAGTACTTC.

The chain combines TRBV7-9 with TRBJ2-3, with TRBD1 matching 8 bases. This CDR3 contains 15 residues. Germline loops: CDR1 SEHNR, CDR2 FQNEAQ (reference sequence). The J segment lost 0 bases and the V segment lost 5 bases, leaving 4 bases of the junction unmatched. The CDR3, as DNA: TGTGCCAGCAGCGCGTGGACAGGGAGCACAGATACGCAGTATTTT. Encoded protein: CASSAWTGSTDTQYF. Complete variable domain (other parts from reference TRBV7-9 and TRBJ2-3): DTGVSQNPRHKITKRGQNVTFRCDPISEHNRLYWYRQTLGQGPEFLTYFQNEAQLEKSRLLSDRFSAERPKGSFSTLEIQRTEQGDSAMYLCASSAWTGSTDTQYFGPGTRLTVL.

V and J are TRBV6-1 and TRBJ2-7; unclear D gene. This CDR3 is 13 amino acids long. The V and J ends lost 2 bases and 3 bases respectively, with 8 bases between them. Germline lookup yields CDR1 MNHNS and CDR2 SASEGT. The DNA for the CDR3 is TGTGCCAGCAGTGAATACCCTAGCTACGAGCAGTACTTC. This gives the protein CASSEYPSYEQYF.

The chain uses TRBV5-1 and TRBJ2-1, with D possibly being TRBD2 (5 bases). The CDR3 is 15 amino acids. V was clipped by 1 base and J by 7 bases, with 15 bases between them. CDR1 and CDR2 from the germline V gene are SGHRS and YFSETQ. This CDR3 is CASSLHPGEWNEQFF. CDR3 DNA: TGCGCCAGCAGCTTGCATCCTGGGGAGTGGAATGAGCAGTTCTTC.

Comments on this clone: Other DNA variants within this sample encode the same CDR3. The CDR3 sequence is CASSLGGNSYEQYF. CDR3 DNA sequence: TGTGCCAGCAGCTTGGGGGGTAACTCCTACGAGCAGTACTTC. The J gene is TRBJ2-7, the V gene TRBV5-4; D gene ambiguous. Germline CDR1 reads SGHNT; CDR2 reads YYREEE (reference sequence). The V end was cut by 0 bases, the J end by 0 bases, with 7 bases between. The CDR3 totals 14 residues.

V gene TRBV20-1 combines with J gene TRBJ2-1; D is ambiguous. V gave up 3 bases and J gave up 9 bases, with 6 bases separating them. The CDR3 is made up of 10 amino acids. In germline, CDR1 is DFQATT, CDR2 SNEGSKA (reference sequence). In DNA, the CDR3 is TGCAGTGCTAGCTTCTCTGAGCAGTTCTTC. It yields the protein CSASFSEQFF.

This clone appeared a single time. This CDR3 is CASLTSYEQYF. The CDR3, as DNA: TGTGCCAGCCTTACTTCCTACGAGCAGTACTTC. The V call is TRBV6-1, the J call TRBJ2-7; D remains unclear. V dropped 8 bases and J dropped 1 base, with 6 bases sitting between them. CDR3 length equals 11 residues. CDR1 and CDR2 (germline): MNHNS, SASEGT.

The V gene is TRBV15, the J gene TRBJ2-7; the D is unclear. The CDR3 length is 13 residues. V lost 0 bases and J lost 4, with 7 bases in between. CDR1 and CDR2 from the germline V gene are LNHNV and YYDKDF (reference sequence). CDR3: CATSRDPIYEQYF. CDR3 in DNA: TGTGCCACCAGCAGAGATCCGATATACGAGCAGTACTTC. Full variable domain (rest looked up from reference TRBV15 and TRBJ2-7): DAMVIQNPRYQVTQFGKPVTLSCSQTLNHNVMYWYQQKSSQAPKLLFHYYDKDFNNEADTPDNFQSRRPNTSFCFLDIRSPGLGDTAMYLCATSRDPIYEQYFGPGTRLTVT.

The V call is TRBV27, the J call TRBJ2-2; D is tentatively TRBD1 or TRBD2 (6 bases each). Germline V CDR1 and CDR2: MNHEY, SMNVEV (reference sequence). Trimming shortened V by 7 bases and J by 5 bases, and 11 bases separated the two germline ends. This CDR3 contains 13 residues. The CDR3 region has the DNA TGTGCCAGCACGAGAGGGGGGACCGGGGAGCTGTTTTTT. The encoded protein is CASTRGGTGELFF.